The clone carrying this T cell receptor beta chain showed up just a few times. The data originate from a study of patients and donors after allogeneic stem cell transplantation. TCRdb redid the calling of the RT-PCR reads with MiXCR, one entry per CDR3 protein. Of about 960,000 distinct CDR3 sequences listed, more than 15% were seen once; the top ten hold about 6%. V gave up 5 bases and J gave up 1 base, with 14 bases separating them. This CDR3 comprises 16 residues. The germline V gene encodes CDR1 SGHAT and CDR2 FQNNGV. J is TRBJ2-2 and V is TRBV11-2, with D perhaps matching TRBD2 (6 bases). Source material: blood, either unsorted or a sorted T cell fraction (not recorded which). This TCR was sampled from a human donor who was either an allogeneic HSCT recipient or a stem cell or donor lymphocyte infusion donor (not recorded which). It is not recorded whose cells these are; they may come from a transplant donor. The CDR3 reads CASSPPGEENTGELFF. The CDR3 bases are TGTGCCAGCAGCCCCCCGGGAGAAGAGAACACCGGGGAGCTGTTTTTT.